This TCR beta chain was recovered during a study of cytomegalovirus exposure and HLA in healthy donors. Details on this clone: Its antigen is not identified.

Trimming shortened V by 3 bases and J by 7 bases, and 18 bases separated the two germline ends. CDR3 size: 15 residues. Germline V gene lookup returns CDR1 SNHLY and CDR2 FYNNEI. Findings and limits, study-wide: Most TCR sequences proved rare, with some public TCRs found in many donors.

With 60 Vbeta and 13 Jbeta primers, the PCR was carried out. Profiled with immunoSEQ multiplex PCR; TCRdb holds only in-frame clones, not every one. This sample contains under 130,000 clones. The chain has TRBV2 and TRBJ1-1; D is perhaps TRBD1 (6 bases). This sequence was found in a man in his fifties in good health and CMV-seronegative. The material sequenced was PBMCs. The CDR3 protein is CASSDWDTPLYEAFF. Here the CDR3 DNA reads TGTGCCAGCAGTGATTGGGACACCCCTCTTTATGAAGCTTTCTTT. The full variable domain, completed using reference TRBV2 and TRBJ1-1, is EPEVTQTPSHQVTQMGQEVILRCVPISNHLYFYWYRQILGQKVEFLVSFYNNEISEKSEIFDDQFSVERPDGSNFTLKIRSTKLEDSAMYFCASSDWDTPLYEAFFGQGTRLTVV.